This record looks at one TCR beta chain sequence and its context. Its antigen is not known. The sample originates from a study of cytomegalovirus exposure and HLA in healthy donors. PCR used 60 Vbeta primers and 13 Jbeta primers. The assay was immunoSEQ multiplex PCR, and TCRdb's table has in-frame clones only and misses some. The repertoire includes 150,000 to 180,000 clones, under 80% of them detected once, and roughly 2% sits in the top ten. This CDR3 has 16 residues. V gave up 3 bases and J gave up 4 bases; unmatched junction bases: 6. The germline V gene encodes CDR1 LNHNV and CDR2 YYDKDF (reference sequence). Study-wide points: A later analysis reportedly found that, within productive TCRs, an Asian-associated ancestry cluster had fewer N-insertions than the mean observed across the approximately 670 donors. Most TCR sequences were uncommon, yet certain public TCRs appeared in many donors. With further analysis later on, most CMV-associated TCR beta chains appeared HLA-restricted. Clonal expansion, a later analysis showed, was greater in HLA-associated TCR beta chains than in equally common others.

Sequencing was carried out using PBMCs. The J gene is TRBJ2-1, the V gene TRBV15, with 10 bases identical to TRBD1. This clonotype originated in a young man in good health and CMV-seronegative. Written as DNA, the CDR3 is TGTGCCACCAGCAGCCAGGACAGGGGGACGTACAATGAGCAGTTCTTC. Amino acid sequence: CATSSQDRGTYNEQFF. Full variable domain (missing parts from reference TRBV15 and TRBJ2-1): DAMVIQNPRYQVTQFGKPVTLSCSQTLNHNVMYWYQQKSSQAPKLLFHYYDKDFNNEADTPDNFQSRRPNTSFCFLDIRSPGLGDTAMYLCATSSQDRGTYNEQFFGPGTRLTVL.